This T cell receptor beta chain is from a study of T cell changes during pregnancy in multiple sclerosis. Germline V gene data show CDR1 as ENHRY and CDR2 as SYGVKD. CDR3 length: 13 amino acids. Trimming took off 8 bases at V and 1 base at J, with 12 bases between the two ends. TCRdb keeps only in-frame clones here, not all; method: immunoSEQ multiplex PCR. This repertoire shows under 45,000 clones, roughly 92% found once; its top ten account for roughly 0.61%. This specimen consisted of CD4+ T cells from peripheral blood mononuclear cells, obtained in the first trimester of pregnancy. This TCR came from a female donor with multiple sclerosis, enrolled in a pregnancy study. V is TRBV10-3 and J is TRBJ2-7; tentatively, D is TRBD2 (5 bases). The CDR3 DNA reads TGTGCCATCGCTAGCCTCTCATCCTACGAGCAGTACTTC. This gives the protein CAIASLSSYEQYF.